This section outlines one T cell receptor (beta chain) sequence together with its context. Only in-frame clones appear in the TCRdb table, and some are missing; sequencing was by immunoSEQ multiplex PCR. The data show about 220,000 clones, approximately 92% seen once. This record belongs to a study of blood T cell repertoires in COVID-19. The study assigned cohorts using participant-reported clinical history. Trimming took 5 bases from V and 2 from J, leaving 7 bases between them. This CDR3 comprises 13 residues. Germline values: CDR1 KGHDR, CDR2 SFDVKD. The chain links TRBV24-1 to TRBJ2-3; no firm D call. The clonotype originates from a woman aged 18-35 years in a cohort exposed to, infected with or recovered from COVID-19 (not recorded which). The source material was PBMCs or T cells enriched from blood (not recorded which). The CDR3 reads CATSASFTDTQYF. CDR3 sequence (DNA): TGTGCCACCAGTGCCTCCTTCACAGATACGCAGTATTTT.